These 26 T cell receptor beta chains share one sample of origin, sequenced in a study of blood T cell repertoires in COVID-19. Assay used: immunoSEQ multiplex PCR; TCRdb lists only in-frame clones, some missing. The sample lists about 46,000 clones, about four fifths seen once, with 6.5% to 9% in the top ten. The specimen was peripheral blood. The source of these receptors is a man in his sixties with active COVID-19.

The chain employs TRBV4-1 and TRBJ2-3, with unresolved D. Trimming stripped 1 base from V and 2 bases from J, with 13 bases between. The CDR3 has 16 residues. Per the germline V gene, CDR1 is MGHRA and CDR2 is YSYEKL. This CDR3 is CASSQVNLVDTDTQYF. DNA of the CDR3: TGCGCCAGCAGCCAAGTGAATCTAGTAGACACAGATACGCAGTATTTT.

This clone was counted a single time. The chain uses TRBV11-2 and TRBJ1-2, with 8 bases aligning to TRBD1. The V gene end was trimmed by 7 bases and the J gene end by 2 bases; junction bases not matched to a gene: 6. The CDR3 loop spans 14 amino acids. The germline CDR1 and CDR2 sequences are SGHAT and FQNNGV. CDR3 residues: CASIKTGENYGYTF. The CDR3 DNA is TGTGCCAGCATTAAGACAGGGGAAAACTATGGCTACACCTTC.

The rearrangement links TRBV5-1 to TRBJ2-5; 10 bases line up with TRBD1. CDR3 length: 15 residues. The germline CDR1 and CDR2 sequences are SGHRS and YFSETQ. Trimming cost V 5 bases and J 5 bases; bases outside gene matches: 9. As DNA, the CDR3 is TGCGCCAGCAGGTCGATTCCGGGACAGGGGGAGACCCAGTACTTC. Translated, it gives CASRSIPGQGETQYF.

The CDR3 DNA is TGCGCCAGCAGCTGGGGGACTAGCGGCGAAGAGACCCAGTACTTC. This gives the protein CASSWGTSGEETQYF. The chain uses TRBV5-1 and TRBJ2-5; TRBD2 aligns across 11 bases. Per germline, CDR1 SGHRS and CDR2 YFSETQ. This CDR3 spans 15 amino acids. V shed 3 bases and J 3 bases; nucleotides not matched to a gene: 4.

The rearrangement uses TRBV4-1 and TRBJ2-1; 7 bases line up with TRBD1. V lost 2 bases and J lost 12; bases outside the gene matches: 13. The CDR3 spans 15 residues. Germline V gives CDR1 MGHRA, CDR2 YSYEKL. Here the CDR3 reads CASSQNDGTASGQFF. CDR3 nucleotide sequence: TGCGCCAGCAGCCAAAATGACGGGACAGCCTCTGGGCAGTTCTTC.

V usage is TRBV5-5 and J usage is TRBJ1-5; D ambiguous. The germline V gene has CDR1 SGHKS and CDR2 YYEKEE (reference sequence). Trimming left V 4 bases short and J 4 bases short, with 6 bases between. There are 12 residues in the CDR3. The CDR3 here is CASSLNNQPQHF. The CDR3 DNA follows: TGTGCCAGCAGCCTTAATAATCAGCCCCAGCATTTT.

The V and J genes are TRBV28 and TRBJ1-5, with 9 bases matching TRBD1. The CDR3 contains 15 residues. After removal of 8 bases from V and 7 bases from J, the junction contained 12 bases not matched to a gene. CDR1 is MDHEN and CDR2 is SYDVKM in the germline V gene. The CDR3, as DNA: TGTGCCAGCCGGCCCCTAGAGGACAGGGGACAGCCCCAGCATTTT. Encoded protein: CASRPLEDRGQPQHF. The full variable domain, in which reference TRBV28 and TRBJ1-5 provide the parts outside the CDR3, is DVKVTQSSRYLVKRTGEKVFLECVQDMDHENMFWYRQDPGLGLRLIYFSYDVKMKEKGDIPEGYSVSREKKERFSLILESASTNQTSMYLCASRPLEDRGQPQHFGDGTRLSIL.

This chain joins TRBV4-1 and TRBJ2-7; weak D call: TRBD1 (5 bases). The V end was cut by 1 base, the J end by 4 bases, with 8 bases between. This CDR3 has 13 residues. Germline-derived CDR1 and CDR2 are MGHRA and YSYEKL. The CDR3 nucleotides are TGCGCCAGCAGCCAAGCGCCAGGGTACGAGCAGTACTTC. Encoded protein: CASSQAPGYEQYF.

This clone was observed a single time. The chain uses TRBV6-5 and TRBJ2-7; a possible D gene is TRBD1 (6 bases). The germline CDR1 and CDR2 sequences are MNHEY and SVGAGI. This CDR3 is built from 11 residues. With 8 bases removed from V and 3 bases from J, the gap between germline ends came to 8 bases. The DNA for the CDR3 is TGTGCCAGCGAGACAGGCTACGAGCAGTACTTC. Its protein product is CASETGYEQYF.

The CDR3 spells CASRSEGIPNGEQYF. The CDR3 DNA is TGTGCCAGCAGGTCTGAGGGAATTCCGAATGGCGAGCAGTACTTC. The chain links TRBV6-5 to TRBJ2-7, with D possibly being TRBD2 (5 bases). CDR3 size: 15 residues. From germline, CDR1 is MNHEY and CDR2 SVGAGI. The germline V and J ends were trimmed by 6 bases and 6 bases, with 21 bases remaining between them.

This clone was found a few times. V and J are TRBV9 and TRBJ2-2; 13 nucleotides align to TRBD2. The V and J ends lost 3 bases and 5 bases, in that order; junction bases with no gene match: 4. Looked up from germline, CDR1 is SGDLS and CDR2 is YYNGEE. The CDR3 consists of 16 residues. The CDR3 region has the DNA TGTGCCAGCAGCGCATCGGGACTAGCGGGGACCGGGGAGCTGTTTTTT. Encoded protein: CASSASGLAGTGELFF.

This chain links TRBV12-3 or TRBV12-4 with TRBJ1-5, with 9 nucleotides matching TRBD1. This CDR3 spans 13 amino acids. With 4 bases clipped from V and 5 bases from J, the junction kept 0 bases outside the gene matches. CDR3 protein: CASSWTGDQPQHF. DNA for the CDR3: TGTGCCAGCAGTTGGACAGGGGATCAGCCCCAGCATTTT.

The chain carries TRBV11-2 and TRBJ2-3, with 9 bases lining up with TRBD1. CDR1 is SGHAT and CDR2 is FQNNGV in the germline V gene. The CDR3 is 15 residues long. J was trimmed by 2 bases and V by 5 bases; bases with no gene match: 5. The CDR3: CASSLGTGYTDTQYF. DNA of the CDR3: TGTGCCAGCAGCCTTGGGACAGGGTACACAGATACGCAGTATTTT.

The rearrangement uses TRBV11-2 and TRBJ1-5; D remains ambiguous. This CDR3 spans 13 amino acids. Germline values: CDR1 SGHAT, CDR2 FQNNGV. V was shortened by 2 bases and J by 5 bases, with 7 bases between the two germline ends. The CDR3 DNA reads TGTGCCAGCAGCTTAAACAGTTATCAGCCCCAGCATTTT. Protein sequence: CASSLNSYQPQHF.

The chain combines TRBV21-1 with TRBJ2-7; the tabulated D call, TRBD2, remains unverified against the DNA. TRBV21-1 is noted as a pseudogene. This CDR3 has 15 amino acids. The CDR3 reads CASLRTSGDTYEQYF. The CDR3 DNA follows: TGTGCCAGCCTTAGGACTAGCGGGGATACCTACGAGCAGTACTTC.

V usage is TRBV7-9 and J usage is TRBJ1-1; 7 bases align to TRBD1. This CDR3 has 15 amino acids. Germline V CDR1 and CDR2: SEHNR, FQNEAQ (reference sequence). Unmatched junction bases numbered 13, after V lost 6 bases and J lost 6 bases. The CDR3 region has the DNA TGTGCCAGCAGTTTGCGACAGGGAGGACGGTCTGAAGCTTTCTTT. This sequence encodes CASSLRQGGRSEAFF.

The genes are TRBV7-2 and TRBJ1-6; 8 bases align to TRBD1. The length of the CDR3 is 16 residues. The V gene's germline CDR1 is SGHTA and CDR2 FQGNSA. The V gene end was trimmed by 5 bases and the J gene end by 10 bases; junction bases not matched to a gene: 13. This CDR3 is CASSERWGQVQSPLHF. The CDR3 nucleotides read TGTGCCAGCAGCGAGCGGTGGGGACAGGTCCAGTCACCCCTCCACTTT.

This chain uses TRBV7-9 with TRBJ2-5; weak D call: TRBD2 (5 bases). V was clipped by 8 bases and J by 2 bases, with 9 bases between them. The CDR3 runs 12 residues. Germline V gives CDR1 SEHNR, CDR2 FQNEAQ (reference sequence). The CDR3 here is CASVGGQETQYF. CDR3 in DNA: TGTGCCAGCGTCGGAGGTCAAGAGACCCAGTACTTC.

The V gene is TRBV6-6, the J gene TRBJ2-5; TRBD1 aligns across 9 bases. Germline assignment: CDR1 MNHNY and CDR2 SVGAGI (reference sequence). This CDR3 region has 15 residues. Trimming at V came to 6 bases and at J to 4 bases, leaving 9 bases not matched to a gene. CDR3 bases: TGTGCCAGCAGAACTCTAGGGACAGGGCGAGAGACCCAGTACTTC. Residues: CASRTLGTGRETQYF.

The rearrangement uses TRBV25-1 and TRBJ1-2, with 9 bases identical to TRBD1. V shed 5 bases and J 8 bases; nucleotides not matched to a gene: 9. The CDR3 consists of 14 residues. The germline gives CDR1 MGHDK, CDR2 SYGVNS. The CDR3 here is CASSPLQGARGYTF. The CDR3 coding sequence is TGTGCCAGCAGTCCCTTACAGGGGGCGCGAGGCTACACCTTC.

The chain uses TRBV5-1 and TRBJ2-7, with unresolved D. This CDR3 region has 11 residues. Trimming pared 5 bases from V and 4 bases from J, leaving 7 bases between. CDR1 SGHRS and CDR2 YFSETQ come from the germline V gene. The CDR3 sequence is CASSSSYEQYF. CDR3 bases: TGCGCCAGCAGTTCGTCTTACGAGCAGTACTTC.

A single count supports this clone. V usage is TRBV7-8 and J usage is TRBJ2-5; 7 bases are a match to TRBD2. Germline V CDR1 and CDR2: SGHVS, FQNEAQ. The CDR3 loop spans 14 amino acids. The trim removed 4 bases at V and 5 bases at J, leaving 7 bases unmatched. CDR3 DNA sequence: TGTGCCAGCAGCTGGTGGGAGGGCCAGGAGACCCAGTACTTC. Translation: CASSWWEGQETQYF.

This clone was counted a single time. The chain combines TRBV2 with TRBJ1-5; no definite D call. CDR1 SNHLY and CDR2 FYNNEI come from the germline V gene. Between the trimmed V and J ends, which lost 7 bases and 1 base, there was a span of 14 bases. CDR3 size: 15 residues. Here the CDR3 reads CASTPTAASNQPQHF. The DNA for the CDR3 is TGTGCCAGCACCCCGACGGCGGCCAGCAATCAGCCCCAGCATTTT.

This chain joins TRBV27 and TRBJ2-2; 13 bases are shared with TRBD2. The CDR3 has 17 amino acids. From germline, CDR1 is MNHEY and CDR2 SMNVEV (reference sequence). J was trimmed by 4 bases and V by 0 bases; bases with no gene match: 2. Here the CDR3 reads CASSLSGLAGSTGELFF. The CDR3 coding sequence is TGTGCCAGCAGTTTATCGGGACTAGCGGGGTCCACCGGGGAGCTGTTTTTT.

The rearrangement joins TRBV5-5 to TRBJ1-2, with a tentative D call TRBD1 (5 bases). CDR3 size: 15 residues. CDR1 is SGHKS and CDR2 is YYEKEE in the germline V gene (reference sequence). V lost 0 bases and J 0 bases, leaving 9 bases between the germline ends. The CDR3 DNA sequence: TGTGCCAGCAGCTTGGGAGACAGTTCTAACTATGGCTACACCTTC. This gives the protein CASSLGDSSNYGYTF.

The chain employs TRBV10-1 and TRBJ1-2; D remains unclear. V lost 2 bases and J 3 bases, leaving 22 bases between the germline ends. Per the germline V gene, CDR1 is WNHNN and CDR2 is SYGVQD (reference sequence). The CDR3 is made up of 18 amino acids. The DNA of the CDR3 is TGCGCCAGCAGTGAGCCTCAACCTTGGAGGGAGGGTCACTATGGCTACACCTTC. It is translated as CASSEPQPWREGHYGYTF.